What follows are 29 T cell receptor beta chains derived from one specimen sequenced in a study of cytomegalovirus exposure and HLA in healthy donors. Assay: immunoSEQ multiplex PCR; the TCRdb copy retains only in-frame clones and omits some. The table has a few hundred thousand clones, around 86% seen once. Sequencing was performed on PBMCs. Every receptor here comes from a woman between 18 and 30 years old in good health and CMV-seronegative.

The V call is TRBV29-1, the J call TRBJ1-1; D might be TRBD1 (5 bases). CDR3 length: 14 residues. V lost 6 bases and J 1 base, leaving 15 bases between the germline ends. Per the germline V gene, CDR1 is SQVTM and CDR2 is ANQGSEA. The CDR3 loop is CSVEKQDTNTEAFF. The CDR3 nucleotides are TGCAGCGTGGAAAAACAGGACACGAACACTGAAGCTTTCTTT.

This chain links TRBV19 with TRBJ1-1; TRBD1 might be the D (5 bases). The length of the CDR3 is 15 residues. The germline V gene encodes CDR1 LNHDA and CDR2 SQIVND (reference sequence). V was cut by 4 bases and J by 5 bases, with 17 bases left in between. The CDR3 protein is CASSTSARARTEAFF. The DNA of the CDR3 is TGTGCCAGTAGTACAAGCGCCAGGGCGAGGACTGAAGCTTTCTTT. Variable domain in full (rest from reference TRBV19 and TRBJ1-1): DGGITQSPKYLFRKEGQNVTLSCEQNLNHDAMYWYRQDPGQGLRLIYYSQIVNDFQKGDIAEGYSVSREKKESFPLTVTSAQKNPTAFYLCASSTSARARTEAFFGQGTRLTVV.

J is TRBJ2-3 and V is TRBV5-1; D is possibly TRBD1 (6 bases). Germline values: CDR1 SGHRS, CDR2 YFSETQ. With 2 bases removed from V and 3 bases from J, the gap between germline ends came to 10 bases. This CDR3 contains 14 residues. Written as DNA, the CDR3 is TGCGCCAGCAGCTTCAGGGGTCGGACAGATACGCAGTATTTT. Translated: CASSFRGRTDTQYF.

This chain connects TRBV6-1 to TRBJ1-2, with D hard to call. CDR3 length: 13 amino acids. Trimming took off 1 base at V and 4 bases at J, with 7 bases between the two ends. The germline gives CDR1 MNHNS, CDR2 SASEGT. The CDR3 here is CASSEGPRYGYTF. The DNA of the CDR3 is TGTGCCAGCAGTGAAGGGCCCCGCTATGGCTACACCTTC.

The V gene is TRBV25-1, the J gene TRBJ1-4; D uncertain. CDR3 length: 15 amino acids. V was pared by 5 bases and J by 8 bases, with 18 bases between. Germline V gene lookup returns CDR1 MGHDK and CDR2 SYGVNS. CDR3 nucleotides: TGTGCCAGCAGTCCACTGGGAGGGAAGGTAGAAAAACTGTTTTTT. It encodes CASSPLGGKVEKLFF.

The chain recombines TRBV30 with TRBJ1-1, with D uncertain. The CDR3 length is 13 residues. Germline CDR1 reads GTSNPN; CDR2 reads SVGIG (reference sequence). Deletions cut 0 bases from V and 1 base from J, with 6 bases between. The CDR3 DNA reads as TGTGCCTGGAGTGTAAACTGGAACACTGAAGCTTTCTTT. Translated, it gives CAWSVNWNTEAFF. Looking up the rest from reference TRBV30 and TRBJ1-1 gives the full variable domain: SQTIHQWPATLVQPVGSPLSLECTVEGTSNPNLYWYRQAAGRGLQLLFYSVGIGQISSEVPQNLSASRPQDRQFILSSKKLLLSDSGFYLCAWSVNWNTEAFFGQGTRLTVV.

The V call is TRBV29-1, the J call TRBJ1-1; 7 bases are a match to TRBD1. The CDR3 consists of 14 residues. Per the germline V gene, CDR1 is SQVTM and CDR2 is ANQGSEA. Trimming at V came to 4 bases and at J to 4 bases, leaving 9 bases not matched to a gene. The chain's CDR3 is CSVARQGLSTEAFF. The DNA for the CDR3 is TGCAGCGTTGCTCGACAGGGATTGAGCACTGAAGCTTTCTTT.

For the CDR3, the DNA is TGTGCCATCAGAACGGACAGGGGGGGAACTGAAGCTTTCTTT. The encoded protein is CAIRTDRGGTEAFF. V and J are TRBV10-3 and TRBJ1-1, with 10 bases matching TRBD1. Germline trimming cut 6 bases from V and 5 bases from J; bases unmatched to any gene: 6. Germline loops: CDR1 ENHRY, CDR2 SYGVKD. CDR3 size: 14 residues.

V and J are TRBV7-9 and TRBJ1-5, with a weak D call TRBD1 (6 bases). The CDR3 loop spans 14 amino acids. With 5 bases removed from V and 7 bases from J, the gap between germline ends came to 15 bases. The V gene's germline CDR1 is SEHNR and CDR2 FQNEAQ (reference sequence). CDR3 protein: CASSPQGVEQPQHF. DNA of the CDR3: TGTGCCAGCAGCCCACAGGGAGTGGAACAGCCCCAGCATTTT.

This chain joins TRBV11-2 and TRBJ2-7; 7 nucleotides agree with TRBD2. Germline V gene lookup returns CDR1 SGHAT and CDR2 FQNNGV. V lost 4 bases and J lost 3; bases outside the gene matches: 6. CDR3 length: 14 residues. The CDR3 DNA follows: TGTGCCAGCAGCTCCACGGGGGGTTACTACGAGCAGTACTTC. This sequence encodes CASSSTGGYYEQYF.

This clone was counted a few times. The rearrangement joins TRBV9 to TRBJ2-3; a weak D match, TRBD2 (6 bases). Trimming left V 0 bases short and J 5 bases short, with 19 bases between. Germline values: CDR1 SGDLS, CDR2 YYNGEE. The CDR3 extends over 17 amino acids. For the CDR3, the DNA is TGTGCCAGCAGCGTAGGGGTTAGCGGAGTTGCAAAAGATACGCAGTATTTT. Its protein product is CASSVGVSGVAKDTQYF. The complete variable domain, with remaining parts taken from reference TRBV9 and TRBJ2-3, reads DSGVTQTPKHLITATGQRVTLRCSPRSGDLSVYWYQQSLDQGLQFLIQYYNGEERAKGNILERFSAQQFPDLHSELNLSSLELGDSALYFCASSVGVSGVAKDTQYFGPGTRLTVL.

The chain combines TRBV9 with TRBJ2-3, with D possibly TRBD2 on 5 matching bases. Between the trimmed V and J ends, which lost 0 bases and 2 bases, there was a span of 10 bases. Germline-derived CDR1 and CDR2 are SGDLS and YYNGEE. The CDR3 runs to 15 residues. CDR3 in DNA: TGTGCCAGCAGCGTAGGAGGCCGGGACACAGATACGCAGTATTTT. It yields the protein CASSVGGRDTDTQYF.

The chain is built from TRBV5-6 and TRBJ2-1; D unclear. V lost 2 bases and J lost 9, with 9 bases in between. Germline CDR1 SGHDT, CDR2 YYEEEE. The CDR3 sequence is 12 residues long. CDR3 amino acids: CASSFLVGEQFF. In DNA form, the CDR3 reads TGTGCCAGCAGCTTCCTAGTGGGTGAGCAGTTCTTC.

This CDR3 is CAGLTPGGLYGYTF. The CDR3, as DNA: TGTGCCGGCCTCACTCCGGGGGGACTCTATGGCTACACCTTC. The gene calls are TRBV30 and TRBJ1-2; maybe TRBD1 (5 bases). V lost 8 bases and J lost 4, with 20 bases in between. Per the germline V gene, CDR1 is GTSNPN and CDR2 is SVGIG (reference sequence). The CDR3 is 14 amino acids.

This sequence joins TRBV5-1 and TRBJ2-5; tentative D call: TRBD2 (6 bases). Between the trimmed V and J ends, which lost 4 bases and 4 bases, there was a span of 14 bases. The CDR3 is made up of 14 amino acids. The germline V gene encodes CDR1 SGHRS and CDR2 YFSETQ. The CDR3 bases are TGCGCCAGCAGCATAGGCCAGGGAGGAGAGACCCAGTACTTC. Residues: CASSIGQGGETQYF.

The chain has TRBV6-1 and TRBJ1-5; TRBD1 aligns across 8 bases. V shed 4 bases, J shed 7 bases, and the junction held 12 bases outside the gene matches. CDR3 length: 16 amino acids. Germline CDR1 is MNHNS and CDR2 is SASEGT. The CDR3 loop is CASSASTGEVDQPQHF. Written as DNA, the CDR3 is TGTGCCAGCAGTGCCTCGACAGGGGAAGTTGACCAGCCCCAGCATTTT.

The count of this clone is one. V is TRBV6-5 and J is TRBJ2-7; D might be TRBD1 (6 bases). The CDR3 extends over 14 amino acids. Trimming took 2 bases from V and 2 from J, leaving 10 bases between them. CDR1 and CDR2 from the germline V gene are MNHEY and SVGAGI. CDR3 region: CASSYGYRAYEQYF. The CDR3 DNA reads as TGTGCCAGCAGTTACGGGTACAGGGCCTACGAGCAGTACTTC.

This clone was seen more than once but under ten times. J is TRBJ1-2 and V is TRBV29-1, with D maybe TRBD1 (6 bases). Germline lookup yields CDR1 SQVTM and CDR2 ANQGSEA. Trimming took 8 bases from V and 5 from J, leaving 12 bases between them. The CDR3 length is 11 residues. Here the CDR3 DNA reads TGCAGCTCTCAGGGGAGTTATGGCTACACCTTC. Translating gives CSSQGSYGYTF.

The V call is TRBV2, the J call TRBJ1-1; 9 nucleotides agree with TRBD1. CDR1 is SNHLY, CDR2 FYNNEI, per germline. The CDR3 extends over 18 amino acids. V gave up 4 bases and J gave up 4 bases; unmatched junction bases: 16. CDR3 in amino acids: CASSGGRGTGKVSTEAFF. The CDR3 nucleotides are TGTGCCAGCAGTGGGGGCCGGGGGACAGGGAAGGTCAGCACTGAAGCTTTCTTT.

The V call is TRBV7-2, the J call TRBJ1-2, with 12 nucleotides matching TRBD1. In germline, CDR1 is SGHTA, CDR2 FQGNSA. Trimming removed 5 bases from V and 3 bases from J; junction bases left unmatched: 7. The CDR3 covers 16 residues. The CDR3 here is CASSPGGTGGYYGYTF. CDR3 DNA: TGTGCCAGCAGCCCAGGGGGGACAGGGGGCTACTATGGCTACACCTTC.

The rearrangement joins TRBV9 to TRBJ1-3; D gene ambiguous. The CDR3 totals 15 residues. V dropped 4 bases and J dropped 1 base, with 12 bases sitting between them. The germline V gene has CDR1 SGDLS and CDR2 YYNGEE. The CDR3 coding sequence is TGTGCCAGCAGCTGGTCAAGAGGGTCTGGAAACACCATATATTTT. This translates into CASSWSRGSGNTIYF.

The V gene is TRBV13, the J gene TRBJ1-1; TRBD1 agrees at 11 bases. The CDR3 is made up of 13 amino acids. V was pared by 5 bases and J by 10 bases, with 6 bases of the junction left unmatched. Germline CDR1 reads PRHDT; CDR2 reads FYEKMQ (reference sequence). The CDR3 coding sequence is TGTGCCAGCAGCGCAGGACAGGGGGCGACAGCTTTCTTT. This codes for CASSAGQGATAFF.

The V gene is TRBV5-1, the J gene TRBJ2-7; TRBD1 matches at 7 bases. This CDR3 has 17 residues. Trimming took 7 bases from V and 5 from J; bases not matched to a gene: 21. The germline V gene encodes CDR1 SGHRS and CDR2 YFSETQ. DNA for the CDR3: TGCGCCAGCTCCACCCGCTTATCCGGGACAGTGGGTAACGAGCAGTACTTC. The encoded protein is CASSTRLSGTVGNEQYF.

This chain joins TRBV30 and TRBJ2-7; 7 nucleotides line up with TRBD1. Looked up from germline, CDR1 is GTSNPN and CDR2 is SVGIG (reference sequence). The V and J ends lost 0 bases and 2 bases, in that order; junction bases with no gene match: 1. This CDR3 comprises 13 residues. CDR3 sequence reads: CAWSVQGPYEQYF. The CDR3, as DNA: TGTGCCTGGAGTGTACAGGGGCCCTACGAGCAGTACTTC.

This clone has only one observation. The rearrangement joins TRBV11-3 to TRBJ2-5, with a weak D call TRBD2 (6 bases). CDR3 length equals 14 residues. In germline, CDR1 is SGHNT, CDR2 YENEEA. Trimming took off 1 base at V and 1 base at J, with 7 bases between the two ends. The CDR3 DNA follows: TGTGCCAGCAGCTTAGTCGGGGGCCAAGAGACCCAGTACTTC. Translating gives CASSLVGGQETQYF. Combining the CDR3 with reference TRBV11-3 and TRBJ2-5 gives the whole variable domain EAGVVQSPRYKIIEKKQPVAFWCNPISGHNTLYWYLQNLGQGPELLIRYENEEAVDDSQLPKDRFSAERLKGVDSTLKIQPAELGDSAVYLCASSLVGGQETQYFGPGTRLLVL.

This clone was seen a single time. The DNA of the CDR3 is TGTGCCAGCTGGTCGCTTCAACACAAAAGCTCCTACGAGCAGTACTTC. This sequence encodes CASWSLQHKSSYEQYF. The chain recombines TRBV6-9 with TRBJ2-7, with unresolved D. CDR3 size: 16 residues. Per the germline V gene, CDR1 is MNHGY and CDR2 is SVAAGI. Trimming shortened V by 8 bases and J by 0 bases, and 20 bases separated the two germline ends.

This sequence joins TRBV2 and TRBJ1-5; tentatively, D is TRBD1 (5 bases). The germline V gene encodes CDR1 SNHLY and CDR2 FYNNEI. The CDR3 length is 14 residues. V was trimmed by 8 bases and J by 4 bases, leaving 15 bases between them. CDR3 coding DNA: TGTGCCAGCGCGGCACAGGCGAATAATCAGCCCCAGCATTTT. It translates to CASAAQANNQPQHF.

The rearrangement links TRBV2 to TRBJ2-5; 8 nucleotides align to TRBD2. J was trimmed by 5 bases and V by 6 bases; bases with no gene match: 8. The CDR3 sequence is 14 residues long. The germline V gene encodes CDR1 SNHLY and CDR2 FYNNEI. The CDR3 DNA is TGTGCCAGCAGCGGGAGGGGGTATGGGGAGACCCAGTACTTC. Encoded protein: CASSGRGYGETQYF.

V usage is TRBV9 and J usage is TRBJ2-1; 7 bases agree with TRBD2. The V gene end was trimmed by 4 bases and the J gene end by 10 bases; junction bases not matched to a gene: 14. The CDR3 loop spans 15 amino acids. Germline V gene data show CDR1 as SGDLS and CDR2 as YYNGEE. CDR3 sequence: CASSLEGGRGSEQFF. CDR3 coding DNA: TGTGCCAGCAGCCTCGAAGGCGGGAGAGGAAGCGAGCAGTTCTTC. Full variable domain (rest looked up from reference TRBV9 and TRBJ2-1): DSGVTQTPKHLITATGQRVTLRCSPRSGDLSVYWYQQSLDQGLQFLIQYYNGEERAKGNILERFSAQQFPDLHSELNLSSLELGDSALYFCASSLEGGRGSEQFFGPGTRLTVL.